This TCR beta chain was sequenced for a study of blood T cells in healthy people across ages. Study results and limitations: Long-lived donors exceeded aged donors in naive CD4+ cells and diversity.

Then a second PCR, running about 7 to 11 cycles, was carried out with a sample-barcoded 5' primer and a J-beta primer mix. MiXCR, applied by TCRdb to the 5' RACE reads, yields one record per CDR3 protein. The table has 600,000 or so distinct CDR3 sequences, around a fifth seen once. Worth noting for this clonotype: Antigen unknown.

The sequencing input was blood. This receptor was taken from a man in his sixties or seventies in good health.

The CDR3: CSARDPRGSSDTQYF. The CDR3, as DNA: TGCAGTGCTAGAGATCCCCGCGGGAGTTCAGATACGCAGTATTTT. The chain carries TRBV20-1 and TRBJ2-3, with 7 bases that match TRBD2. The germline V gene encodes CDR1 DFQATT and CDR2 SNEGSKA (reference sequence). The CDR3 is 15 amino acids. The J segment lost 4 bases and the V segment lost 0 bases, leaving 7 bases of the junction unmatched.